What follows are 28 T cell receptor beta chains derived from one specimen sequenced in a study of T cells in Graves' hyperthyroidism and ophthalmopathy. TCR beta CDR3 regions were amplified from RNA transcripts. HTBI primers were the set used in a first-round RT-PCR of the TCR CDR3. One entry per CDR3 protein results from TCRdb running MiXCR on the multiplex PCR reads. The data hold a few hundred thousand distinct CDR3 sequences, with about 20% observed a single time. Source material: blood. The receptors were sampled from a woman between 18 and 29 years old with Graves' hyperthyroidism.

This clonotype was detected many times. The V gene is TRBV29-1, the J gene TRBJ1-1; tentatively, D is TRBD1 (5 bases). CDR3 length equals 14 residues. V lost 0 bases to trimming and J lost 1 base, with 9 bases between them. CDR1 is SQVTM, CDR2 ANQGSEA, per germline. The CDR3 sequence: CSVEEGGRNTEAFF. The CDR3 nucleotides read TGCAGCGTTGAAGAGGGGGGGAGGAACACTGAAGCTTTCTTT.

Note on this clonotype: This may come from a read error, since a much larger clone is one base off. This chain uses TRBV11-3 with TRBJ2-4, with a possible D match to TRBD2 (5 bases). This CDR3 is 16 amino acids long. Germline V gene data show CDR1 as SGHNT and CDR2 as YENEEA. DNA for the CDR3: TGTGCCAGCAGCTTAGGACGGGGAGATACCAAAAACATTAAGTACTTC. Translated, it gives CASSLGRGDTKNIKYF.

This clonotype was counted between two and nine times. This chain uses TRBV6-2 or TRBV6-3 with TRBJ1-1, with D unclear. Between the trimmed V and J ends, which lost 6 bases and 6 bases, there was a span of 8 bases. Germline V gene lookup returns CDR1 MNHEY and CDR2 SVGEGT. The CDR3 contains 11 residues. The DNA for the CDR3 is TGTGCCAGCAGATGGAAGGCTGAAGCTTTCTTT. This codes for CASRWKAEAFF.

This clonotype was found many times. The chain carries TRBV6-5 and TRBJ1-1; D remains unclear. Germline CDR1 and CDR2: MNHEY and SVGAGI. Trimming took off 2 bases at V and 3 bases at J, with 4 bases between the two ends. The CDR3 is 12 residues long. The CDR3 nucleotides are TGTGCCAGCAGTTACGGCCACACTGAAGCTTTCTTT. Amino acids: CASSYGHTEAFF.

V usage is TRBV6-1 and J usage is TRBJ2-7; D call uncertain. The CDR3 totals 16 residues. The V end was cut by 4 bases, the J end by 6 bases, with 22 bases between. Germline CDR1 and CDR2: MNHNS and SASEGT. The CDR3 here is CASSGARRTVPSEQYF. As DNA, the CDR3 is TGTGCCAGCAGTGGAGCAAGGCGGACCGTCCCCAGCGAGCAGTACTTC.

In this sample, this clonotype turned up many times. The chain combines TRBV29-1 with TRBJ2-5, with a possible D match to TRBD2 (5 bases). Per the germline V gene, CDR1 is SQVTM and CDR2 is ANQGSEA. The V and J ends lost 0 bases and 3 bases respectively, with 17 bases between them. The CDR3 sequence is 16 residues long. CDR3 residues: CSVEDRFRRREETQYF. CDR3 DNA: TGCAGCGTTGAAGATCGGTTCAGGAGGAGAGAAGAGACCCAGTACTTC.

This clonotype was seen at least ten times. The rearrangement joins TRBV6-2 or TRBV6-3 to TRBJ2-5; possibly TRBD2 for D (5 bases). The ends were cut back, 6 bases at V and 5 bases at J, with 22 bases in the middle. The CDR3 extends over 16 amino acids. Germline V gives CDR1 MNHEY, CDR2 SVGEGT. The CDR3 is CASSPNLYSTGETQYF. CDR3 bases: TGTGCCAGCAGCCCTAACCTATATTCGACGGGGGAGACCCAGTACTTC.

The rearrangement uses TRBV7-2 and TRBJ1-2; D possibly corresponds to TRBD1 (5 bases). Germline CDR1 and CDR2: SGHTA and FQGNSA. The ends were cut back, 1 base at V and 2 bases at J, with 8 bases in the middle. There are 14 residues in the CDR3. CDR3 nucleotide sequence: TGTGCCAGCAGCTTAGTGTGGGACAACTATGGCTACACCTTC. It is translated as CASSLVWDNYGYTF.

The chain uses TRBV28 and TRBJ2-5, with 8 bases aligning to TRBD2. This CDR3 spans 14 amino acids. The germline gives CDR1 MDHEN, CDR2 SYDVKM. V lost 3 bases and J lost 5; bases outside the gene matches: 5. CDR3 sequence (DNA): TGTGCCAGCAGTTTGGCAGCGGGGGCGGAGACCCAGTACTTC. The encoded protein is CASSLAAGAETQYF.

This clonotype was seen only once. This chain uses TRBV25-1 with TRBJ1-2, with D perhaps matching TRBD1 (5 bases). The CDR3 is 14 amino acids. Germline V lookup: CDR1 MGHDK, CDR2 SYGVNS. V gave up 1 base and J gave up 6 bases, with 12 bases separating them. CDR3: CASSELGGADGYTF. Here the CDR3 DNA reads TGTGCCAGCAGTGAATTGGGGGGAGCGGATGGCTACACCTTC.

This clonotype was recorded at least ten times. A much larger clone lies one base from this, so it may be a read error. The chain employs TRBV27 and TRBJ2-7; no clear D gene. The CDR3 runs to 12 residues. CDR1 is MNHEY and CDR2 is SMNVEV in the germline V gene (reference sequence). CDR3 in amino acids: CACSSKTYEQYF. CDR3 nucleotide sequence: TGTGCCTGCAGTTCTAAGACCTACGAGCAGTACTTC.

This chain links TRBV4-1 with TRBJ1-3; D is possibly TRBD1 (5 bases). The germline V and J ends were trimmed by 0 bases and 0 bases, with 15 bases remaining between them. From germline, CDR1 is MGHRA and CDR2 YSYEKL. The CDR3 loop spans 18 amino acids. The CDR3 nucleotides are TGCGCCAGCAGCCAAGACCCCGCGGGACCGGGCTCTGGAAACACCATATATTTT. Translated: CASSQDPAGPGSGNTIYF.

Turning to this clonotype: This may be a read error: a much more frequent sequence differs by one nucleotide. This chain uses TRBV4-1 with TRBJ2-7, with TRBD1 matching 8 bases. The CDR3 is 16 residues long. The V gene end was trimmed by 4 bases and the J gene end by 2 bases; junction bases not matched to a gene: 10. The germline CDR1 and CDR2 sequences are MGHRA and YSYEKL. CDR3 nucleotides: TGCGCCAGCAGCCTATATACAGGGGGAGATCCCTACGAGCAGTACTTC. Translation: CASSLYTGGDPYEQYF.

This clonotype was counted many times. This chain links TRBV5-1 with TRBJ2-2, with D possibly being TRBD2 (7 bases). This CDR3 contains 16 residues. Germline V gene sequence: CDR1 SGHRS, CDR2 YFSETQ. V lost 5 bases to trimming and J lost 4 bases, with 18 bases between them. CDR3 bases: TGCGCCAGCAGTACTACCGGGGGGCTCAGCACCGGGGAGCTGTTTTTT. This codes for CASSTTGGLSTGELFF.

The rearrangement links TRBV4-1 to TRBJ2-2, with D unresolved. The CDR3 is made up of 15 amino acids. In germline, CDR1 is MGHRA, CDR2 YSYEKL. Trimming took 4 bases from V and 0 from J, leaving 9 bases between them. The CDR3 region is CASSLHGPNTGELFF. The CDR3 region has the DNA TGCGCCAGCAGCCTACACGGACCGAACACCGGGGAGCTGTTTTTT.

This clonotype was counted ten times or more. The chain links TRBV7-2 to TRBJ1-2; D may be TRBD1 (5 bases). The CDR3 extends over 11 amino acids. Trimming left V 2 bases short and J 8 bases short, with 6 bases between. The germline V gene has CDR1 SGHTA and CDR2 FQGNSA. CDR3 protein: CASSLWDGYTF. The CDR3 DNA reads as TGTGCCAGCAGCTTATGGGACGGCTACACCTTC. The entire variable domain, with the rest obtained from reference TRBV7-2 and TRBJ1-2, is as follows: GAGVSQSPSNKVTEKGKDVELRCDPISGHTALYWYRQSLGQGLEFLIYFQGNSAPDKSGLPSDRFSAERTGGSVSTLTIQRTQQEDSAVYLCASSLWDGYTFGSGTRLTVV.

This clonotype was seen many times. The rearrangement uses TRBV11-2 and TRBJ2-7; D possibly corresponds to TRBD2 (6 bases). CDR1 is SGHAT and CDR2 is FQNNGV in the germline V gene. Trimming took off 0 bases at V and 5 bases at J, with 17 bases between the two ends. This CDR3 is 16 amino acids long. The CDR3 DNA is TGTGCCAGCAGCTTAGATAGGAGGGGAGTTGTTAACGAGCAGTACTTC. It specifies CASSLDRRGVVNEQYF.

This clonotype was seen at least ten times. This chain uses TRBV27 with TRBJ1-1, with D perhaps TRBD1 (5 bases). Deletions cut 8 bases from V and 5 bases from J, with 15 bases between. CDR1 and CDR2 from the germline V gene are MNHEY and SMNVEV (reference sequence). CDR3 size: 13 residues. CDR3 bases: TGTGCCAGCGGGCGCGGGGGATGGACTGAAGCTTTCTTT. It specifies CASGRGGWTEAFF.

This clonotype was detected many times. The chain links TRBV6-1 to TRBJ2-7, with D perhaps given as TRBD1 or TRBD2 (5 bases each). Germline CDR1 and CDR2: MNHNS and SASEGT. This CDR3 has 16 amino acids. V gave up 7 bases and J gave up 0 bases, with 19 bases separating them. In DNA, the CDR3 is TGTGCCAGCACCAACCCCGGGACCCAAGCCTCCTACGAGCAGTACTTC. The encoded protein is CASTNPGTQASYEQYF.

As to this clonotype: A single base separates this from a much larger clone, so it may be a read error. Here the CDR3 reads CSAPNSAGDPYEQYF. The CDR3 DNA reads as TGCAGTGCACCAAATTCAGCGGGGGATCCCTACGAGCAGTACTTC. The genes are TRBV20-1 and TRBJ2-7; 8 nucleotides line up with TRBD2. This CDR3 has 15 residues. CDR1 and CDR2 from the germline V gene are DFQATT and SNEGSKA (reference sequence). With V trimmed by 6 bases and J by 2 bases, 12 bases remained unmatched.

This clonotype was counted at least ten times. The chain is built from TRBV20-1 and TRBJ1-2; perhaps TRBD1 as D (6 bases). The CDR3 has 12 residues. V was trimmed by 5 bases and J by 8 bases, leaving 15 bases between them. In germline, CDR1 is DFQATT, CDR2 SNEGSKA (reference sequence). The CDR3 bases are TGCAGTGCTTCCGAGGGGGTCTGGGGCTACACCTTC. This codes for CSASEGVWGYTF.

There are many counts of this clonotype. V gene TRBV6-1 combines with J gene TRBJ1-1; no firm D call. The germline V gene has CDR1 MNHNS and CDR2 SASEGT. Deletions cut 4 bases from V and 0 bases from J, with 12 bases between. The CDR3 runs 15 residues. For the CDR3, the DNA is TGTGCCAGCAGTGGTCTGACCTGGATGAACACTGAAGCTTTCTTT. Translation: CASSGLTWMNTEAFF.

This clonotype was found many times. This chain links TRBV7-9 with TRBJ1-3; D may be TRBD1 (5 bases). V lost 8 bases and J 8 bases, leaving 16 bases between the germline ends. Germline V gene data show CDR1 as SEHNR and CDR2 as FQNEAQ (reference sequence). The CDR3 spans 13 residues. The CDR3 DNA sequence: TGTGCCAGCGGCCGGGACGGAATTTACACCATATATTTT. This translates into CASGRDGIYTIYF.

The table lists this clonotype with many counts. This chain joins TRBV7-9 and TRBJ2-7; D possibly corresponds to TRBD2 (6 bases). This CDR3 has 13 residues. Trimming cost V 5 bases and J 5 bases, with 13 bases left between them. The germline V gene has CDR1 SEHNR and CDR2 FQNEAQ (reference sequence). The CDR3 here is CASSLGGFNEQYF. The CDR3, as DNA: TGTGCCAGCAGCCTAGGAGGGTTCAACGAGCAGTACTTC.

This clonotype was recorded at least ten times. V and J are TRBV5-1 and TRBJ2-7; unclear D gene. This CDR3 spans 14 amino acids. Germline V gene data show CDR1 as SGHRS and CDR2 as YFSETQ. The ends were cut back, 5 bases at V and 2 bases at J, with 14 bases in the middle. The CDR3: CASRQTPAAYEQYF. CDR3 nucleotide sequence: TGCGCCAGCAGGCAGACTCCGGCGGCCTACGAGCAGTACTTC.

This clonotype has a count of ten or more. J is TRBJ2-7 and V is TRBV6-1; TRBD1 aligns across 8 bases. Unmatched junction bases numbered 9, after V lost 8 bases and J lost 6 bases. CDR1 and CDR2 from the germline V gene are MNHNS and SASEGT. There are 13 residues in the CDR3. Here the CDR3 reads CASAGTGVTEQYF. CDR3 DNA: TGTGCCAGCGCCGGGACAGGAGTGACCGAGCAGTACTTC.

The chain is built from TRBV5-6 and TRBJ2-3; no clear D gene. The CDR3 totals 14 residues. CDR1 is SGHDT, CDR2 YYEEEE, per germline. Trimming shortened V by 2 bases and J by 2 bases, and 9 bases separated the two germline ends. CDR3 sequence: CASSLTTDTDTQYF. CDR3 nucleotides: TGTGCCAGCAGCTTAACGACGGACACAGATACGCAGTATTTT.

This clonotype was seen ten or more times. V and J are TRBV5-1 and TRBJ1-1; no reliable D call. V was trimmed by 0 bases and J by 1 base, leaving 13 bases between them. This CDR3 contains 16 residues. Germline assignment: CDR1 SGHRS and CDR2 YFSETQ. CDR3 sequence (DNA): TGCGCCAGCAGCTTGGCCGTGGGGTTCACGAACACTGAAGCTTTCTTT. Its protein is CASSLAVGFTNTEAFF.